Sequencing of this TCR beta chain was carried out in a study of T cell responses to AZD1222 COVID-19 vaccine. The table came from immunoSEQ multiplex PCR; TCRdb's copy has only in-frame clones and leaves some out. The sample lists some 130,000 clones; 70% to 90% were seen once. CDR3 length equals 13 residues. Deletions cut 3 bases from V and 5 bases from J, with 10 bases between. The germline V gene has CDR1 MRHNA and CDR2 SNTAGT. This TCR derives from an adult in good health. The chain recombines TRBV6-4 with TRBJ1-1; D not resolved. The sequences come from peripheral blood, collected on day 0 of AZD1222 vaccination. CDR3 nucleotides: TGTGCCAGCAGTGAGCGGGGTCAAACTGAAGCTTTCTTT. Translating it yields CASSERGQTEAFF.